This T cell receptor (beta chain) came from a study of blood T cell repertoires in COVID-19. Background on the study: Specimens from acute and convalescent COVID-19 originated in the United States, Italy and Spain. From T cells, B-cell-depleted T cells, or PBMCs came the material, which was cDNA or gDNA.

With V trimmed by 6 bases and J by 3 bases, 11 bases remained unmatched. From germline, CDR1 is LNHDA and CDR2 SQIVND (reference sequence). CDR3 length: 16 amino acids. As processed by the authors: Reference gene primer amplification in the assay estimated nucleated cell counts. Sequencing used immunoSEQ multiplex PCR; TCRdb keeps in-frame clones, though not all of them. V and J calls and clone size are copied from that table; D and trimming were computed from the DNA. This table holds approximately 270,000 clones, 75% to 90% found once. The rearrangement uses TRBV19 and TRBJ1-1; 9 bases match TRBD1. The source of this sequence is a man between 45 and 60 years old with acute or convalescent COVID-19. The sequenced sample was peripheral blood. The chain's CDR3 is CASRPFWDREDTEAFF. Here the CDR3 DNA reads TGTGCCAGTAGACCCTTTTGGGACAGGGAAGACACTGAAGCTTTCTTT.